The rows below give T cell receptor beta chains drawn from one sample of a study of regulatory T cells in long-lasting Graves disease. TCRdb passed the reads through MiXCR, listing each CDR3 protein once. The data show nearly 850 distinct CDR3 sequences, more than 75% seen once. The sequencing used peripheral blood mononuclear cells (PBMCs), collected with antithyroid drug treatment, in newly diagnosed or persistent Graves disease (not recorded which). The receptors shown here come from a woman under 30 with Graves disease. CDR3s include the opening cysteine and the closing phenylalanine or tryptophan. The D gene is left open where the match is weak. Only some rows state a clone size, as once, few, many or a class for expanded clones.

J gene,clone size,V gene,D gene,CDR3 protein,CDR3 DNA
TRBJ2-3,-,TRBV29-1,-,CSVARGSTDTQYF,TGCAGCGTTGCGCGCGGGAGCACAGATACGCAGTATTTT
TRBJ2-5,-,TRBV7-2,-,CASSTPQGAETQYF,TGTGCCAGCAGCACTCCACAGGGAGCGGAGACCCAGTACTTC
TRBJ2-3,-,TRBV13,TRBD2,CASSLGAGADTQYF,TGTGCCAGCAGCTTAGGCGCGGGAGCGGATACGCAGTATTTT
TRBJ2-3,-,TRBV20-1,TRBD2,CSARHTSATSTDTQYF,TGCAGTGCTAGACATACTAGCGCAACCAGCACAGATACGCAGTATTTT
TRBJ1-2,once,TRBV28,TRBD1,CASRETTGTYGYTF,TGTGCCAGCAGAGAAACGACAGGGACCTATGGCTACACCTTC
TRBJ1-5,-,TRBV2,TRBD1,CASSGGQGIQPQHF,TGTGCCAGCAGTGGCGGACAGGGCATTCAGCCCCAGCATTTT
TRBJ2-5,once,TRBV12-3/TRBV12-4,TRBD2,CASSIGGGETQYF,TGTGCCAGCTCTATTGGCGGGGGGGAGACCCAGTACTTC
TRBJ2-7,few,TRBV4-2,-,CASGEETGTYEQYF,TGTGCCAGCGGGGAGGAGACAGGGACCTACGAGCAGTACTTC
TRBJ2-7,once,TRBV2,-,CASSENGNEQYF,TGTGCCAGCAGTGAAAATGGGAACGAGCAGTACTTC
TRBJ2-1,-,TRBV7-3,TRBD2,CATPTSGNNEQFF,TGTGCCACCCCGACTAGCGGGAACAATGAGCAGTTTTTC
TRBJ1-1,-,TRBV18,-,CASSPDMNTEAFF,TGTGCCAGCTCACCAGACATGAACACTGAAGCTTTCTTT
TRBJ2-1,-,TRBV11-1,-,CASSSPGNEQFF,TGTGCCAGCAGCTCCCCCGGCAATGAGCAGTTCTTC
TRBJ1-4,-,TRBV9,TRBD1,CASSVGQGNEKLFF,TGTGCCAGCAGCGTGGGACAGGGGAATGAAAAACTGTTTTTT
TRBJ2-3,-,TRBV9,-,CASSDTDTQYF,TGTGCCAGCAGCGACACAGATACGCAGTATTTT
TRBJ1-2,-,TRBV3-1,-,CASSQDVGNYGYTF,TGTGCCAGCAGCCAAGATGTGGGAAACTATGGCTACACCTTC
TRBJ2-1,-,TRBV29-1,TRBD2,CSVELAGFRDEQFF,TGCAGCGTTGAGCTAGCGGGCTTTAGGGATGAGCAGTTCTTC
TRBJ2-3,-,TRBV4-1,TRBD2,CASSQDELAATPTDTQYF,TGCGCCAGCAGCCAAGATGAACTAGCGGCAACTCCCACAGATACGCAGTATTTT
TRBJ2-1,few,TRBV3-1,TRBD2,CASSPGTSDMNEQFF,TGTGCCAGCAGCCCCGGGACTAGCGATATGAATGAGCAGTTCTTC
TRBJ2-1,-,TRBV23-1,-,CASSQASGRNEQFF,TGCGCCAGCAGTCAAGCGTCAGGGAGGAATGAGCAGTTCTTC
TRBJ2-4,-,TRBV27,-,CASSLAGGANIQYF,TGTGCCAGCAGTTTAGCCGGGGGAGCGAACATTCAGTACTTC
TRBJ1-1,-,TRBV6-2/TRBV6-3,TRBD1,CASGRDREAFF,TGTGCCAGCGGCCGGGACAGGGAAGCTTTCTTT
TRBJ2-1,-,TRBV20-1,TRBD1,CSARSAGGINEQFF,TGCAGTGCTAGATCGGCAGGGGGTATCAATGAGCAGTTCTTC
TRBJ1-1,-,TRBV12-3/TRBV12-4,TRBD1,CASRWTGGFTEAFF,TGTGCCAGCAGATGGACAGGGGGATTCACTGAAGCTTTCTTT
TRBJ1-5,-,TRBV21-1,-,CASIKNQPQHF,TGTGCCAGCATCAAGAATCAGCCCCAGCATTTT
TRBJ2-6,-,TRBV4-1,-,CASSLHGRSGANVLTF,TGCGCCAGCAGCCTCCATGGCCGCTCTGGGGCCAACGTCCTGACTTTC
TRBJ2-1,few,TRBV6-2/TRBV6-3,-,CASSYSKQGNEQFF,TGTGCCAGCAGTTACTCGAAACAGGGAAATGAGCAGTTCTTC
TRBJ2-1,-,TRBV28,TRBD1,CASSPGQGRYNEQFF,TGTGCCAGCAGTCCCGGACAGGGGCGATACAATGAGCAGTTCTTC
TRBJ2-7,-,TRBV5-1,-,CASSWVGGTGEQYF,TGCGCCAGCAGCTGGGTGGGGGGCACGGGCGAGCAGTACTTC
TRBJ1-1,once,TRBV5-4,-,CASSLAGTGKTEAFF,TGTGCCAGCAGCTTGGCTGGGACTGGGAAAACTGAAGCTTTCTTT
TRBJ2-2,-,TRBV11-1,-,CASSLVVNTGELFF,TGTGCCAGCAGCTTAGTCGTCAACACCGGGGAGCTGTTTTTT
TRBJ1-1,-,TRBV12-3/TRBV12-4,TRBD1,CASSRPGQGYTEAFF,TGTGCCAGCAGTCGACCGGGACAGGGGTATACTGAAGCTTTCTTT
TRBJ2-3,-,TRBV6-4,-,CASSVHGNPTDTQYF,TGTGCCAGCAGTGTTCACGGCAACCCCACAGATACGCAGTATTTT
TRBJ1-1,-,TRBV12-3/TRBV12-4,-,CASSPRQPGRTEAFF,TGTGCCAGCAGTCCACGACAGCCTGGTCGCACTGAAGCTTTCTTT
TRBJ1-1,-,TRBV23-1,-,CASSRRAFF,TGCGCCAGCAGTCGTAGGGCTTTCTTT
TRBJ1-2,-,TRBV4-2,-,CASSHRETGAYGYTF,TGTGCCAGCAGCCACCGAGAGACAGGTGCCTATGGCTACACCTTC
TRBJ2-7,-,TRBV28,-,CASSSLGPSYEQYF,TGTGCCAGCAGTTCACTAGGCCCGAGCTACGAGCAGTACTTC
TRBJ1-1,few,TRBV5-1,-,CASSLGGLTEAFF,TGCGCCAGCAGCTTGGGGGGATTAACTGAAGCTTTCTTT
TRBJ2-3,-,TRBV29-1,-,CSVAGTDITDTQYF,TGCAGCGTGGCCGGGACGGATATCACAGATACGCAGTATTTT
TRBJ1-2,once,TRBV2,-,CASSDYGYTF,TGTGCCAGCAGTGACTATGGCTACACCTTC
TRBJ1-5,-,TRBV6-6,-,CASRDGSDQPQHF,TGTGCCAGTCGTGACGGGTCCGATCAGCCCCAGCATTTT